Included here is one T cell receptor (beta chain) sequence, with context. TCRdb's table, derived via immunoSEQ multiplex PCR, lists solely in-frame clones and lacks some. The sample lists 50,000 to 65,000 clones, approximately 90% occurring once. V shed 3 bases, J shed 0 bases, and the junction held 6 bases outside the gene matches. CDR1 is SGHRS and CDR2 is YFSETQ in the germline V gene. The CDR3 consists of 17 residues. This sample is part of a study of T cell changes during pregnancy in multiple sclerosis. This sequence joins TRBV5-1 and TRBJ2-1; 10 bases line up with TRBD2. This clonotype was sampled from a female donor in good health, enrolled as a control in a pregnancy study. Sequencing used peripheral blood, obtained in the first trimester of pregnancy. CDR3 sequence (DNA): TGCGCCAGCAGCTCAGGACTAGCGGCGAGCTCCTACAATGAGCAGTTCTTC. Amino acid sequence: CASSSGLAASSYNEQFF.